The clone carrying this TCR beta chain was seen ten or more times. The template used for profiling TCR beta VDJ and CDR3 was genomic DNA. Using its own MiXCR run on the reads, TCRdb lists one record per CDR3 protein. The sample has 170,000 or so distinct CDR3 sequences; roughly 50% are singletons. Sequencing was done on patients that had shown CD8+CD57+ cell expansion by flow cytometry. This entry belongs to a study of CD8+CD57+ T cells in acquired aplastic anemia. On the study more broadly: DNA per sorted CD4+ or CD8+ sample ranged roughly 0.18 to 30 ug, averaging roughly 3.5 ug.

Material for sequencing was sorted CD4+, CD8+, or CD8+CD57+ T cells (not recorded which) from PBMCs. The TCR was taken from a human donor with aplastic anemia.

The CDR3 spells CASSLSPGITDTQYF. The CDR3 coding sequence is TGTGCCAGCAGCTTAAGCCCGGGGATCACAGATACGCAGTATTTT. The chain is built from TRBV11-2 and TRBJ2-3; TRBD2 might be the D (5 bases). The length of the CDR3 is 15 residues. Germline V lookup: CDR1 SGHAT, CDR2 FQNNGV. Trimming stripped 2 bases from V and 2 bases from J, with 11 bases between.